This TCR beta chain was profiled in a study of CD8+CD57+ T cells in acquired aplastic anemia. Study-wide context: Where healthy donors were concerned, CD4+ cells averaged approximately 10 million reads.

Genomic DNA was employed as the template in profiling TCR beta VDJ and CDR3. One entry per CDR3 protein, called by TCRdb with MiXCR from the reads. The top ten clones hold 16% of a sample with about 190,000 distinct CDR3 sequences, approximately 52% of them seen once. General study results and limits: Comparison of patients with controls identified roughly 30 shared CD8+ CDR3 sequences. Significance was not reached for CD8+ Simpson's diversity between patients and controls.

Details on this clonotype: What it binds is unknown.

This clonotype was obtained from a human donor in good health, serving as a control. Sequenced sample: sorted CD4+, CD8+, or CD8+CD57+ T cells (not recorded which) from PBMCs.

CDR3 protein: CATSSEQGRDEQYF. In DNA form, the CDR3 reads TGTGCCACCAGCAGTGAACAGGGTCGCGACGAGCAGTACTTC. This chain links TRBV15 with TRBJ2-7; D possibly corresponds to TRBD1 (6 bases). Germline loops: CDR1 LNHNV, CDR2 YYDKDF (reference sequence). The CDR3 totals 14 residues. Trimming took 3 bases from V and 5 from J, leaving 14 bases between them.